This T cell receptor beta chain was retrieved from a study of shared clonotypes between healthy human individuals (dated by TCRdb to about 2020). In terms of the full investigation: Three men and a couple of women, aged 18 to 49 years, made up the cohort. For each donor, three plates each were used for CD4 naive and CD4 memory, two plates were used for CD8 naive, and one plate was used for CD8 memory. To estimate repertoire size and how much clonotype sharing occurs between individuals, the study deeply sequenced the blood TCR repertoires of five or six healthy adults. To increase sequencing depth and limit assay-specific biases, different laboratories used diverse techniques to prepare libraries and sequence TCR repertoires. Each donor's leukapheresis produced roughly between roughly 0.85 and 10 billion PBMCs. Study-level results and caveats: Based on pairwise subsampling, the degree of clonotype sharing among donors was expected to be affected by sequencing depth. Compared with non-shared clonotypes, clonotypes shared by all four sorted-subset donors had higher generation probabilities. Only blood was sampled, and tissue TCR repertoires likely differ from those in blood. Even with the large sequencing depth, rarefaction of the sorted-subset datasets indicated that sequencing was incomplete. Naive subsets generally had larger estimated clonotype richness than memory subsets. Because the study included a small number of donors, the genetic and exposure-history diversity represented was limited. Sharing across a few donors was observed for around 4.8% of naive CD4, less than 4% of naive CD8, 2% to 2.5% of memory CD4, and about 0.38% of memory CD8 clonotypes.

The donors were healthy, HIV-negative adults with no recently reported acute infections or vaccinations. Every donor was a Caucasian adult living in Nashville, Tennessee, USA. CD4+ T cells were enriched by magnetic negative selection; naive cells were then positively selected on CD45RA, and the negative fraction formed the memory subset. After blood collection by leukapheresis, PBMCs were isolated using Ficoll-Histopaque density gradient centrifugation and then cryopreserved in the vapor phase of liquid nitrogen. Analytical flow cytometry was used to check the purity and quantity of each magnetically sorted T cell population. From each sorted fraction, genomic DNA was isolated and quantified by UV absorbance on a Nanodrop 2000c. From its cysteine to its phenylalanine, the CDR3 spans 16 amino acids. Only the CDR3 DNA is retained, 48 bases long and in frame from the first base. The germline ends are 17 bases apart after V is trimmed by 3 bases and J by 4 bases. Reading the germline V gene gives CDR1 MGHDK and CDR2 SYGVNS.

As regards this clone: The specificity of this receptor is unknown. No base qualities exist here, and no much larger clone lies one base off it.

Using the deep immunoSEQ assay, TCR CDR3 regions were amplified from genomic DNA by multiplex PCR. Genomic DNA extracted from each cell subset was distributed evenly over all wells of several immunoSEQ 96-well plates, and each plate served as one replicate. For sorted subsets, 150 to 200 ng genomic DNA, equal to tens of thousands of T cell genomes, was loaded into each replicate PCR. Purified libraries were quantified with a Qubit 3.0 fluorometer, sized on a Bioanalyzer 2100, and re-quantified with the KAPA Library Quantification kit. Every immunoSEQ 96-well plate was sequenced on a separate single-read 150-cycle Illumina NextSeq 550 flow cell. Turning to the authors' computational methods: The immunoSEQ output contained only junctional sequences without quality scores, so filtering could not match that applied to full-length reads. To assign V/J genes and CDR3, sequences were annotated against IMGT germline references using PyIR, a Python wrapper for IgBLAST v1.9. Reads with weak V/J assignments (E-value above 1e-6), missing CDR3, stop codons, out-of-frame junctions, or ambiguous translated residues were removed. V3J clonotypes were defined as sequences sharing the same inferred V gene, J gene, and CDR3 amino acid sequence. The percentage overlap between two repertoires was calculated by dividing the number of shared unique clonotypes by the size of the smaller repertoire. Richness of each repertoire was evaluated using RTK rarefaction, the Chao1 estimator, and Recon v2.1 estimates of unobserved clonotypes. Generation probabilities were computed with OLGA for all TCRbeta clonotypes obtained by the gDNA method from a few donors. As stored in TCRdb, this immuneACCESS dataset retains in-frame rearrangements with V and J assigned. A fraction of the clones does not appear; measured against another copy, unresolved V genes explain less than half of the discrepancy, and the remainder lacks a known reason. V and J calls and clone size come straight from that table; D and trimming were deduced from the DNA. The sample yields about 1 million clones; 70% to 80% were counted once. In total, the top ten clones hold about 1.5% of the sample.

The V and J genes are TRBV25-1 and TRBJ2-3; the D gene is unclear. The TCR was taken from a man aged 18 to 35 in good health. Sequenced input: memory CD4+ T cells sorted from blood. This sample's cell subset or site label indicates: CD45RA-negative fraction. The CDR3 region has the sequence CASSESKTSGADTQYF. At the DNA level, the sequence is TGTGCCAGCAGTGAGTCGAAGACCAGTGGAGCAGATACGCAGTATTTT.